The 22 T cell receptor beta chains below were found in one sample sequenced in a study of identical twins. From the 5' RACE reads, TCRdb called clonotypes with MiXCR, one entry per CDR3 protein. The sample lists approximately 300,000 distinct CDR3 sequences, around 9.7% occurring once. The same sample was also studied in work on yellow fever vaccine responses in identical twins.

Input material: CD8+ T cells sorted from blood. The receptors come from a young woman in good health.

This clonotype appeared a few times. This CDR3 is CASSNRGGLDWDEQFF. The DNA of the CDR3 is TGTGCCAGTAGTAACCGAGGGGGGTTGGATTGGGATGAGCAGTTCTTC. This chain uses TRBV19 with TRBJ2-1, with D possibly being TRBD1 or TRBD2 (6 bases each). From germline, CDR1 is LNHDA and CDR2 SQIVND (reference sequence). Trimming took off 4 bases at V and 8 bases at J, with 21 bases between the two ends. CDR3 size: 16 residues. Complete variable domain (other parts from reference TRBV19 and TRBJ2-1): DGGITQSPKYLFRKEGQNVTLSCEQNLNHDAMYWYRQDPGQGLRLIYYSQIVNDFQKGDIAEGYSVSREKKESFPLTVTSAQKNPTAFYLCASSNRGGLDWDEQFFGPGTRLTVL.

This chain connects TRBV27 to TRBJ2-7, with 8 positions matching TRBD2. From germline, CDR1 is MNHEY and CDR2 SMNVEV (reference sequence). The CDR3 sequence is 14 residues long. The V segment lost 3 bases and the J segment 7 bases; nucleotides outside the gene matches: 8. The CDR3 sequence is CASSFTSGPYEQYF. CDR3 bases: TGTGCCAGCAGTTTCACTAGCGGTCCTTATGAGCAGTACTTC.

This clonotype was detected many times. This chain uses TRBV27 with TRBJ2-7, with 8 nucleotides matching TRBD1. Germline CDR1 reads MNHEY; CDR2 reads SMNVEV (reference sequence). The CDR3 extends over 13 amino acids. Germline trimming cut 6 bases from V and 3 bases from J; bases unmatched to any gene: 4. CDR3 in DNA: TGTGCCAGCAGCCCTGGGACAGGCTACGAGCAGTACTTC. Translated, it gives CASSPGTGYEQYF.

The rearrangement joins TRBV7-9 to TRBJ2-3, with D unclear. There are 15 residues in the CDR3. V was clipped by 1 base and J by 6 bases, with 14 bases between them. Germline V lookup: CDR1 SEHNR, CDR2 FQNEAQ (reference sequence). CDR3 coding DNA: TGTGCCAGCAGCTTAGTGGAGCTAGATTTGGATACGCAGTATTTT. Its protein is CASSLVELDLDTQYF. Combining the CDR3 with reference TRBV7-9 and TRBJ2-3 gives the whole variable domain DTGVSQNPRHKITKRGQNVTFRCDPISEHNRLYWYRQTLGQGPEFLTYFQNEAQLEKSRLLSDRFSAERPKGSFSTLEIQRTEQGDSAMYLCASSLVELDLDTQYFGPGTRLTVL.

A few counts support this clonotype. In nucleotides, the CDR3 is TGCGCCAGCAGCCAAGGTCGGACAGGGGGTAGCGAGCAGTACTTC. Protein product: CASSQGRTGGSEQYF. V is TRBV4-1 and J is TRBJ2-7, with 10 nucleotides matching TRBD1. With V trimmed by 1 base and J by 6 bases, 6 bases remained unmatched. The length of the CDR3 is 15 residues. In germline, CDR1 is MGHRA, CDR2 YSYEKL.

This clonotype has only a few counts. This chain connects TRBV13 to TRBJ2-1, with a possible D match to TRBD2 (7 bases). The CDR3 covers 16 residues. Germline CDR1 is PRHDT and CDR2 is FYEKMQ (reference sequence). Trimming stripped 1 base from V and 3 bases from J, with 13 bases between. The CDR3 nucleotides are TGTGCCAGCAGCTTAGCCTGGGGGGGGCTCTACAATGAGCAGTTCTTC. Protein sequence: CASSLAWGGLYNEQFF.

This clonotype showed up just a few times. The genes are TRBV6-1 and TRBJ1-2; the match to TRBD1 covers 8 bases. V lost 0 bases to trimming and J lost 4 bases; unmatched junction nucleotides: 4. The CDR3 is 15 residues long. Per the germline V gene, CDR1 is MNHNS and CDR2 is SASEGT. The CDR3 region is CASSEAIQGAYGYTF. The CDR3 DNA reads as TGTGCCAGCAGTGAAGCTATCCAGGGGGCCTATGGCTACACCTTC.

This clonotype was observed a few times. This chain connects TRBV24-1 to TRBJ2-1; a possible D gene is TRBD2 (7 bases). This CDR3 has 16 residues. V was cut by 4 bases and J by 3 bases, with 15 bases left in between. Germline CDR1 and CDR2: KGHDR and SFDVKD. The CDR3 DNA sequence: TGTGCCACCAGTGAGCGTATCGGGGGGCTCTACAATGAGCAGTTCTTC. Its protein is CATSERIGGLYNEQFF.

In this sample, this clonotype turned up many times. This CDR3 reads CASSSKWAAFNEQFF. The CDR3 region has the DNA TGTGCCAGCAGCTCCAAGTGGGCGGCCTTCAATGAGCAGTTCTTC. This rearrangement joins TRBV7-9 to TRBJ2-1; no clear D gene. CDR1 and CDR2 (germline): SEHNR, FQNEAQ (reference sequence). The CDR3 contains 15 residues. Trimming removed 4 bases at V and 6 bases at J, with 16 bases between.

This clonotype was seen ten or more times. The chain links TRBV6-2 or TRBV6-3 to TRBJ2-2, with D perhaps matching TRBD2 (5 bases). Germline CDR1 reads MNHEY; CDR2 reads SVGEGT. The CDR3 totals 14 residues. Trimming took 0 bases from V and 11 from J, leaving 13 bases between them. CDR3 sequence: CASSYSILAGELFF. CDR3 bases: TGTGCCAGCAGTTACTCGATTCTAGCTGGAGAGCTGTTTTTT.

This clonotype was counted ten times or more. The chain carries TRBV29-1 and TRBJ2-3; perhaps D is TRBD1 or TRBD2 (5 bases each). The CDR3 has 13 residues. From germline, CDR1 is SQVTM and CDR2 ANQGSEA. V lost 7 bases and J lost 5, with 16 bases in between. The CDR3 bases are TGCAGCGCTGGGACGGGGACGGAAGATACGCAGTATTTT. This codes for CSAGTGTEDTQYF.

The V call is TRBV7-2, the J call TRBJ2-1, with 10 bases identical to TRBD2. V trimming: 0 bases; J trimming: 4 bases; junction bases outside the gene matches: 6. From germline, CDR1 is SGHTA and CDR2 FQGNSA. This CDR3 has 17 amino acids. CDR3 sequence: CASSLASGTSAYNEQFF. CDR3 sequence (DNA): TGTGCCAGCAGCTTAGCGTCCGGGACTAGCGCTTACAATGAGCAGTTCTTC.

This clonotype was recorded at least ten times. The rearrangement uses TRBV12-3 or TRBV12-4 and TRBJ2-1; 8 positions match TRBD2. J was trimmed by 1 base and V by 7 bases; bases with no gene match: 6. The CDR3 loop spans 15 amino acids. CDR3 in amino acids: CASTPGGDSYNEQFF. CDR3 nucleotides: TGTGCCAGCACCCCCGGGGGGGATTCCTACAATGAGCAGTTCTTC.

J is TRBJ1-5 and V is TRBV11-2, with D uncertain. V was cut by 6 bases and J by 2 bases, with 14 bases left in between. There are 15 residues in the CDR3. The germline V gene encodes CDR1 SGHAT and CDR2 FQNNGV. This chain's CDR3 is CASRADVLGNQPQHF. CDR3 DNA sequence: TGTGCCAGCAGAGCAGACGTCTTGGGCAATCAGCCCCAGCATTTT.

V is TRBV7-9 and J is TRBJ2-5; 7 nucleotides line up with TRBD1. J gave up 1 base and V 5 bases, and 7 bases lay outside the gene matches. CDR1 and CDR2 (germline): SEHNR, FQNEAQ (reference sequence). This CDR3 contains 15 residues. CDR3 residues: CASSITRDSQETQYF. The CDR3 DNA is TGTGCCAGCAGCATCACCCGGGACAGCCAAGAGACCCAGTACTTC.

The chain is built from TRBV6-1 and TRBJ2-1; 8 nucleotides align to TRBD1. The CDR3 totals 15 residues. From germline, CDR1 is MNHNS and CDR2 SASEGT. The trim removed 5 bases at V and 5 bases at J, leaving 8 bases unmatched. CDR3 sequence: CASSPRGPSDNEQFF. In DNA, the CDR3 is TGTGCCAGCAGTCCCAGGGGGCCCAGCGACAATGAGCAGTTCTTC.

At least ten counts were recorded for this clonotype. V usage is TRBV5-5 and J usage is TRBJ1-4, with D hard to call. Germline CDR1 SGHKS, CDR2 YYEKEE (reference sequence). Deletions cut 3 bases from V and 5 bases from J, with 17 bases between. There are 16 residues in the CDR3. The CDR3 DNA reads as TGTGCCAGCAGCTCGACCGGTGGTGGGATGAATGAAAAACTGTTTTTT. It translates to CASSSTGGGMNEKLFF.

This clonotype was detected many times. The genes are TRBV5-6 and TRBJ1-1, with a possible D match to TRBD1 (5 bases). The CDR3 length is 13 residues. Germline CDR1 and CDR2: SGHDT and YYEEEE. Deletions cut 3 bases from V and 6 bases from J, with 12 bases between. This CDR3 is CASSSSTVPEAFF. The CDR3 coding sequence is TGTGCCAGCAGCTCTTCGACAGTTCCTGAAGCTTTCTTT.

V is TRBV24-1 and J is TRBJ2-5; a weak D match, TRBD1 (6 bases). There are 14 residues in the CDR3. V was clipped by 3 bases and J by 0 bases, with 7 bases between them. In germline, CDR1 is KGHDR, CDR2 SFDVKD. CDR3 residues: CATSDRTDQETQYF. CDR3 bases: TGTGCCACCAGTGATAGGACAGACCAAGAGACCCAGTACTTC.

The J gene is TRBJ2-3, the V gene TRBV11-2, with D tentatively TRBD2 (6 bases). CDR1 and CDR2 (germline): SGHAT, FQNNGV. The CDR3 is 16 amino acids. V lost 6 bases and J lost 1, with 17 bases in between. CDR3 DNA sequence: TGTGCCAGCAGTTCAAGGCGGGGCGCGGGCACAGATACGCAGTATTTT. The encoded protein is CASSSRRGAGTDTQYF.

The chain uses TRBV7-9 and TRBJ2-3; the match to TRBD1 covers 7 bases. The CDR3 has 15 residues. Germline assignment: CDR1 SEHNR and CDR2 FQNEAQ (reference sequence). Germline trimming cut 3 bases from V and 3 bases from J; bases unmatched to any gene: 6. The CDR3 sequence is CASSFRGPRTDTQYF. CDR3 sequence (DNA): TGTGCCAGCAGCTTTAGGGGGCCGAGGACAGATACGCAGTATTTT. The complete variable domain, with remaining parts taken from reference TRBV7-9 and TRBJ2-3, reads DTGVSQNPRHKITKRGQNVTFRCDPISEHNRLYWYRQTLGQGPEFLTYFQNEAQLEKSRLLSDRFSAERPKGSFSTLEIQRTEQGDSAMYLCASSFRGPRTDTQYFGPGTRLTVL.

The sample holds many counts of this clonotype. The V gene is TRBV27, the J gene TRBJ2-7, with 13 bases lining up with TRBD2. Germline V gene data show CDR1 as MNHEY and CDR2 as SMNVEV (reference sequence). V lost 1 base and J lost 4; bases outside the gene matches: 4. CDR3 size: 16 residues. In DNA form, the CDR3 reads TGTGCCAGCAGTTTATTGGGGACTAGCGGGATTTACGAGCAGTACTTC. Translated: CASSLLGTSGIYEQYF.